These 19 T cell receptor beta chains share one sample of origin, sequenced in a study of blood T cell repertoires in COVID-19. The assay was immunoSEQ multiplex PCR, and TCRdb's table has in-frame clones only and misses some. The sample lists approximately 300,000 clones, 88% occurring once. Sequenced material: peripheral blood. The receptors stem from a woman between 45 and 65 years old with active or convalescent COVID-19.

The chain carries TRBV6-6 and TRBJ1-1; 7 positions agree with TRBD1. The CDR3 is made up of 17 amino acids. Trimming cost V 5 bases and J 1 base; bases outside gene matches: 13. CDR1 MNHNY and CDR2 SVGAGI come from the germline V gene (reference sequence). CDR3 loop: CASSPVKGAIRNTEAFF. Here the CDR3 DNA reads TGTGCCAGCAGTCCGGTTAAGGGGGCCATTCGGAACACTGAAGCTTTCTTT.

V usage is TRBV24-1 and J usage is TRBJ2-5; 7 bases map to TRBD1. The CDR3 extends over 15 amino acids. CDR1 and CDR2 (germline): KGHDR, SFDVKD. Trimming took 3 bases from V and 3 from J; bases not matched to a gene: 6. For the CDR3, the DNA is TGTGCCACCAGTGATACCGGGACAGCTAAAGAGACCCAGTACTTC. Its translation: CATSDTGTAKETQYF.

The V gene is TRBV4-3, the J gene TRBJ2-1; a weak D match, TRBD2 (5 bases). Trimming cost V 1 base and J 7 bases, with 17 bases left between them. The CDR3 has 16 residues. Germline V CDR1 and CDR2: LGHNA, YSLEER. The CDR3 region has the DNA TGCGCCAGCAGCCAAGGTAGTTCGGGGATAACTAATGAGCAGTTCTTC. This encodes CASSQGSSGITNEQFF.

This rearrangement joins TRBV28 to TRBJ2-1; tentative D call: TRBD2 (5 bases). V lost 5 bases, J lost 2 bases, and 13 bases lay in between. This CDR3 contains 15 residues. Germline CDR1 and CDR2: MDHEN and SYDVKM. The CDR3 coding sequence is TGTGCCAGCAGTCCAGGCCAGCGGACCTACAATGAGCAGTTCTTC. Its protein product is CASSPGQRTYNEQFF.

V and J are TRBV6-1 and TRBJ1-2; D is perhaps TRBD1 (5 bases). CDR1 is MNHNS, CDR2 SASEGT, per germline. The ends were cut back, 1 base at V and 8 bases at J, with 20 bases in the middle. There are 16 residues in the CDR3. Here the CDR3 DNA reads TGTGCCAGCAGTGAAGGGTATGGGACTGCGACTCGAGGCTACACCTTC. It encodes CASSEGYGTATRGYTF.

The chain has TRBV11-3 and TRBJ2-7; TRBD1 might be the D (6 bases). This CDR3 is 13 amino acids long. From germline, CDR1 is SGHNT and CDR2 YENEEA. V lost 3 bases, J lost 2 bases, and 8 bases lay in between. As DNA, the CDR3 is TGTGCCAGCAGCTTCGGACAGCCCTACGAGCAGTACTTC. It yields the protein CASSFGQPYEQYF. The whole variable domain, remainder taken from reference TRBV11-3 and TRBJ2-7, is EAGVVQSPRYKIIEKKQPVAFWCNPISGHNTLYWYLQNLGQGPELLIRYENEEAVDDSQLPKDRFSAERLKGVDSTLKIQPAELGDSAVYLCASSFGQPYEQYFGPGTRLTVT.

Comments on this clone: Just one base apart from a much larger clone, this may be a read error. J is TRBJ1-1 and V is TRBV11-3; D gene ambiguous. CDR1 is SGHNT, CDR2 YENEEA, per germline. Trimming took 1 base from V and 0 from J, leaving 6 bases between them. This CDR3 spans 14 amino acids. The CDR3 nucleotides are TGTGCCAGCAGCTTAGGACATATGAACACTGAAGCTTTCTTT. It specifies CASSLGHMNTEAFF.

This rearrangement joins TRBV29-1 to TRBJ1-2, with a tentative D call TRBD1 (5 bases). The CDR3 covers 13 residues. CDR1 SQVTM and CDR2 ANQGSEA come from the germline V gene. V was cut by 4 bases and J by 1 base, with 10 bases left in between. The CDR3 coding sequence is TGCAGCGTTGGGCCAGGGCATAACTATGGCTACACCTTC. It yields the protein CSVGPGHNYGYTF.

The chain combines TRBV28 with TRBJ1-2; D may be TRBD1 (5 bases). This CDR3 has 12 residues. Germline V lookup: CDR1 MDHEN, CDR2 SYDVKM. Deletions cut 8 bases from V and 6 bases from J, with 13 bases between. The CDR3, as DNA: TGTGCCAGCCGTGACAGCCCCGATGGCTACACCTTC. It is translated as CASRDSPDGYTF.

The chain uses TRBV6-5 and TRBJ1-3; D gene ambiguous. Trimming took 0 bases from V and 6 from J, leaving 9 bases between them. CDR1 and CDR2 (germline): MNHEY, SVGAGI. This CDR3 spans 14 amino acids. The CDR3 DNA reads TGTGCCAGCAGTTACTCGAGCGGGGAAAACACCATATATTTT. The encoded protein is CASSYSSGENTIYF.

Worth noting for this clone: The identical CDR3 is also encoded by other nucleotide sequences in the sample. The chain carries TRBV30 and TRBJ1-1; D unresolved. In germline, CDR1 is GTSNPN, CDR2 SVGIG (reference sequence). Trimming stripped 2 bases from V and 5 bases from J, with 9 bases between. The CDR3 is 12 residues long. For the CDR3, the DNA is TGTGCCTGGAGTCACCGGGGAACTGAAGCTTTCTTT. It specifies CAWSHRGTEAFF.

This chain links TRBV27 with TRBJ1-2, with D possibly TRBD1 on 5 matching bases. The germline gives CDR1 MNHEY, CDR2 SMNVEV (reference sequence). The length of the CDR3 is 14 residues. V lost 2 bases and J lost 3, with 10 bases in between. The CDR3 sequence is CASSLGGGYYGYTF. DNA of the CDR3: TGTGCCAGCAGTTTAGGGGGGGGGTACTATGGCTACACCTTC.

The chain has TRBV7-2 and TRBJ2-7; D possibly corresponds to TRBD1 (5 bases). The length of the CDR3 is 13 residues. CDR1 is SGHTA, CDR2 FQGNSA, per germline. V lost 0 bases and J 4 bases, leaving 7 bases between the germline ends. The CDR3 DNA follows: TGTGCCAGCAGCTTAGCCAGGGTGTACGAGCAGTACTTC. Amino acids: CASSLARVYEQYF. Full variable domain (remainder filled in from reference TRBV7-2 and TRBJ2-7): GAGVSQSPSNKVTEKGKDVELRCDPISGHTALYWYRQSLGQGLEFLIYFQGNSAPDKSGLPSDRFSAERTGGSVSTLTIQRTQQEDSAVYLCASSLARVYEQYFGPGTRLTVT.

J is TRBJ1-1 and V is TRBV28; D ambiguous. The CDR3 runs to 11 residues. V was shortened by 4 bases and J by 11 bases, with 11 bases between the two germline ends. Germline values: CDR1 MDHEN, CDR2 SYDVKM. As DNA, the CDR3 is TGTGCCAGCAGTTCAAGGGCGGGGGCTTTCTTT. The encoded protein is CASSSRAGAFF. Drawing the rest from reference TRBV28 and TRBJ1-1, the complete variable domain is DVKVTQSSRYLVKRTGEKVFLECVQDMDHENMFWYRQDPGLGLRLIYFSYDVKMKEKGDIPEGYSVSREKKERFSLILESASTNQTSMYLCASSSRAGAFFGQGTRLTVV.

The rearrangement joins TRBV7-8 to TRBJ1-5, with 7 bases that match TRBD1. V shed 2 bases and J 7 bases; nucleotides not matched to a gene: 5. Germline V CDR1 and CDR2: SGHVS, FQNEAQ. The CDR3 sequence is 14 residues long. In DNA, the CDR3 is TGTGCCAGCAGCTTAAACGGGGACAGCCAGCCCCAGCATTTT. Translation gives CASSLNGDSQPQHF.

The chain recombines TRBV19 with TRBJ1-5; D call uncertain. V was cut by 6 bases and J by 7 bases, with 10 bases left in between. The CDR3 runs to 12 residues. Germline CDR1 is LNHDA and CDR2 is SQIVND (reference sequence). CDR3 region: CASSLPRQPQHF. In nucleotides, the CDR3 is TGTGCCAGTAGCCTACCCAGGCAGCCCCAGCATTTT.

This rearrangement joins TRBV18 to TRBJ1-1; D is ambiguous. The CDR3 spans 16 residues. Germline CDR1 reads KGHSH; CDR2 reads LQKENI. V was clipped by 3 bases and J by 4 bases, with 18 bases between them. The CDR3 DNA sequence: TGTGCCAGCTCACCGCTTGGGCAGGTTTATAGCACTGAAGCTTTCTTT. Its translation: CASSPLGQVYSTEAFF. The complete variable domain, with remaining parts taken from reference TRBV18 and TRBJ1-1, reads NAGVMQNPRHLVRRRGQEARLRCSPMKGHSHVYWYRQLPEEGLKFMVYLQKENIIDESGMPKERFSAEFPKEGPSILRIQQVVRGDSAAYFCASSPLGQVYSTEAFFGQGTRLTVV.

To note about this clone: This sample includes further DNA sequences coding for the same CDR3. In DNA, the CDR3 is TGTGCCAGCAGCGTAGCTAGCGGGGGCAATGAGCAGTTCTTC. The encoded protein is CASSVASGGNEQFF. The chain combines TRBV9 with TRBJ2-1; 10 bases line up with TRBD2. J lost 6 bases, V lost 0 bases, and 0 bases had no gene match. The CDR3 is 14 residues long. Germline V lookup: CDR1 SGDLS, CDR2 YYNGEE.

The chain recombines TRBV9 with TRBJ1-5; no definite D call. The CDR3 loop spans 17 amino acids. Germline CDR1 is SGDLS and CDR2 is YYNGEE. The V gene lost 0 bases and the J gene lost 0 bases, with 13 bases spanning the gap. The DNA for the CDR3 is TGTGCCAGCAGCGTAGATCCCCTGGTCTATAGCAATCAGCCCCAGCATTTT. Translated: CASSVDPLVYSNQPQHF. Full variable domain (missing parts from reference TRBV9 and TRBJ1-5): DSGVTQTPKHLITATGQRVTLRCSPRSGDLSVYWYQQSLDQGLQFLIQYYNGEERAKGNILERFSAQQFPDLHSELNLSSLELGDSALYFCASSVDPLVYSNQPQHFGDGTRLSIL.